This T cell receptor (beta chain) was captured in a study of CD8 T cells in ankylosing spondylitis. Study conclusions and caveats: What seemed typical of ankylosing spondylitis blood was a TCR beta motif built from several highly homologous variants. A number of the motif variants had already been described in reactive arthritis synovial fluid and blood.

Construction of TCR beta libraries was performed using quantitative 5'-RACE with molecular barcodes. TCRdb ran MiXCR on the 5' RACE reads and lists one entry per CDR3 protein. The sample comprises around 150,000 distinct CDR3 sequences, approximately 10% of which are singletons, and 3.5% to 5% rests with the top ten. After removal of 7 bases from V and 4 bases from J, the junction contained 4 bases not matched to a gene. The CDR3 spans 13 residues. Germline values: CDR1 SEHNR, CDR2 FQNEAQ (reference sequence). This clonotype was recorded many times. Its antigen is unidentified. The specimen sequenced was blood, either unsorted or a sorted T cell fraction (not recorded which). This receptor was taken from a female donor with ankylosing spondylitis or in good health (not recorded which). The V and J genes are TRBV7-9 and TRBJ2-1; 7 nucleotides line up with TRBD1. The CDR3 spells CASKGAAYNEQFF. CDR3 bases: TGTGCCAGCAAGGGGGCCGCATACAATGAGCAGTTCTTC.